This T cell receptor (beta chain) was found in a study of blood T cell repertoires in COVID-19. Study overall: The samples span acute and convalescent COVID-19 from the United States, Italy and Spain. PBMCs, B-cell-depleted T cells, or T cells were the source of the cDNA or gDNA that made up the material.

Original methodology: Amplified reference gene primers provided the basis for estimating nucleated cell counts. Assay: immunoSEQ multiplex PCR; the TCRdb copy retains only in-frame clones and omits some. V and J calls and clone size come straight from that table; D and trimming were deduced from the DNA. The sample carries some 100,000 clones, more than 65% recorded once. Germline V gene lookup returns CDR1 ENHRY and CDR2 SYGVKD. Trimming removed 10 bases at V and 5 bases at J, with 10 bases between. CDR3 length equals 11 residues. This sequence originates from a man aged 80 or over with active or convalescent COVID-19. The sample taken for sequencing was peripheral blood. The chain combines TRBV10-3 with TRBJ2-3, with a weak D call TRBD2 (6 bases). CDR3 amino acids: CATTGVDTQYF. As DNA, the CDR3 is TGTGCCACCACGGGGGTAGATACGCAGTATTTT.